The entry that follows covers one T cell receptor (beta chain) sequence. This clonotype was seen at least ten times. Its antigen remains undetermined. Nothing much larger sits one base from this clone, and base qualities are not available. The sample's time point label is to be understood as: newly diagnosed GD, antithyroid drugs for less than 3 months. For both TCR sequencing and RNA sequencing, RNA was extracted from PBMCs in TRIzol. The diagnosis of Graves' disease was made according to American Thyroid Association guidelines. The patients came from an endocrinology department in Xi'an, China. From each patient, about 8.9 milliliters of peripheral blood was collected into an EDTA anticoagulant tube. Ficoll Paque Plus density gradient separation was used to isolate PBMCs, and no further T cell sorting was performed. An Agilent 2100 Bioanalyzer and agarose gel were used to assess RNA quality, and a NanoDrop 2000 was used to measure RNA concentration.

The source of the sample is a study of regulatory T cells in long-lasting Graves disease (dated by TCRdb to the early 2020s). With regard to the full study: Newly diagnosed Graves' disease patients had taken antithyroid drugs for less than 3 months. A total of around 35 samples were covered by TCR sequencing, comprising approximately 13 persistent and 20 or so newly diagnosed Graves' disease patients. Patients with persistent Graves' disease were compared with patients with newly diagnosed Graves' disease using TCR sequencing and RNA sequencing of peripheral blood. The study was registered as a clinical trial and conducted in China. Study-wide conclusions, independent of this receptor: Preferential use of TRBV28, TRBJ1-2 and TRBJ2-5 was observed in persistent disease, whereas TRBV20-1 and TRBJ2-1 were favored in newly diagnosed disease. Sequencing and analysis were restricted to the TCR beta chain. Because the primary lesion, thyroid tissue, could not be accessed, the study looked at peripheral blood alone. The authors noted that the small sample size was a limitation that may lower accuracy. Compared with newly diagnosed patients, patients with persistent Graves' disease had lower TCR Shannon entropy and fewer highly expanded clones, which suggests clonal expansion. A larger number of public clonotypes was shared among persistent patients (around 2,500) than among newly diagnosed patients (around 970).

The germline V gene yields SGHTA for CDR1 and FQGNSA for CDR2. A distance of 20 bases separates the germline ends of V and J, which lose 6 bases and 8 bases respectively. The CDR3 sequence holds 15 residues, the cysteine and phenylalanine included. CDR3 DNA is the only sequence kept; it has 45 bases, read in frame from the first base. The library was built by means of multiplex PCR. The instrument given in TCRdb is Illumina HiSeq 4000. iRepertoire HTBI primers and Arm-PCR amplification of CDR3 regions were used to construct TCR beta libraries. Before sequencing, the PCR products underwent gel purification. For the original study's pipeline: Gene usage analysis of CDR3 amino acid clonotypes used the 55 to 65 TRBV and 14 TRBJ segments found across samples. COPE and FqMerger were used to merge filtered high-quality paired reads into contigs. BLAST was used to align contigs to the IMGT TRBV, TRBD and TRBJ reference genes, and CDR3 was defined following IMGT. Highly expanded clones were defined as clonotypes with a frequency above 0.1%. Repertoire diversity was measured by Shannon entropy, and V-J evenness by the Gini coefficient. Public clonotypes were defined as clonotypes shared by more than one individual. TCRdb's own reprocessing of the public reads used fastp at Q25 and MiXCR and kept productive beta chains. Every CDR3 protein is listed once, alongside the most common genes and DNA of its rows. TCRdb assigned the V and J calls; the authors' analysis was not used. This sample gives some 500,000 distinct CDR3 sequences in total; around 16% of them show up just once. 20% to 25% of the sample belongs to the ten largest clones.

These data were also filed under a second study, of T cells in Graves' hyperthyroidism and ophthalmopathy. The second investigation adds: Stable Graves' hyperthyroidism was defined as no progression to ophthalmopathy during 18 months of follow-up. Hyperthyroidism patients were aged 18 to 65 years and newly diagnosed, with disease duration of less than 2 months. Exclusion was applied to patients with uncontrolled infections, other autoimmune diseases, pregnancy or lactation. Diagnoses were established on the basis of clinical symptoms, serum thyroxine and TRAb, thyroid ultrasound, and orbital computed tomography. A first-round RT-PCR of the TCR CDR3 used the HTBI primer set with the Qiagen OneStep RT-PCR kit. Most expanded thyroid clonotypes (frequency above 0.001) were also found in blood, which suggests that blood repertoires may mirror thyroid immune responses. A model built on a 13 V-J signature distinguished ophthalmopathy from stable hyperthyroidism, reaching 85% to 90% sensitivity and 81.08% specificity in cross-validation and 80%/75% in testing. During validation, the model predicted progression to ophthalmopathy a median of around 6 months ahead of onset, with 70.59% sensitivity and about 75% specificity. To identify distinguishing TCR V-J signatures, a discovery cohort of roughly 100 patients was used, comprising 43 with Graves' ophthalmopathy and approximately 58 with stable Graves' hyperthyroidism. Whether ophthalmopathy could be predicted prospectively was tested in an independent validation cohort made up of 18 to 20 hyperthyroidism patients plus 17 patients who later progressed to ophthalmopathy. The roughly 100 discovery patients were randomly divided into training and test sets at a 7:3 ratio. The study also compared thyroid tissue and blood T-cell repertoires from about six Graves' hyperthyroidism patients. After blood sampling, hyperthyroidism patients were treated with methimazole at a starting dose of 30 mg daily, and ophthalmopathy patients were treated with high-dose intravenous methylprednisolone. The libraries were constructed in a second round of multiplex PCR and then size-selected and purified. Paired-end sequencing of the libraries was performed with 100 bp reads on an Illumina HiSeq2000. SOAPnuke was used to process the raw data, with reads discarded if the reads contained adapters or uncalled bases, had a mean Phred below 15, or lacked an exact constant-primer or identifier match. COPE v1.2.5 was used to merge the high-quality paired reads, and each unique nucleotide sequence was defined as a clonotype. Clonotypes were aligned to IMGT TRBV, TRBD and TRBJ reference segments using MiTCR v1.1. Analysis was restricted to V-J combinations with a frequency above 0.0001, which covered 99% to 99.2% of repertoires. A TCS score was defined as the ratio between F50 (clonal expansion) and ExV (chaos), using BLOSUM62-based TCRdist between CDR3 peptides within each V-J. Welch's t-statistics and random forest reduced roughly 500 V-J features to 10 to 15, which were used in a naive Bayes classifier (R e1071). Sample size was not statistically predetermined, and blinding of investigators to group allocation was not performed. The paper reports TCR Vbeta CDR3 sequencing of approximately 130 peripheral blood samples: under 45 ophthalmopathy, under 80 hyperthyroidism and about 17 progressor patients.

The sequenced sample was peripheral blood mononuclear cells (PBMCs), obtained at new diagnosis, from a patient treated with antithyroid drugs. The V gene is TRBV7-2 and the J gene is TRBJ2-1; the D region is possibly TRBD1 or TRBD2, each matching across 5 bases. This TCR came from a woman aged 35-65 years with Graves disease. Donor details come from another sample of the same person, matched by shared clones. CDR3 region: CASRLNPAGTDEQFF. The nucleotide sequence is given as TGTGCCAGCAGACTAAATCCGGCAGGGACCGATGAGCAGTTCTTC.